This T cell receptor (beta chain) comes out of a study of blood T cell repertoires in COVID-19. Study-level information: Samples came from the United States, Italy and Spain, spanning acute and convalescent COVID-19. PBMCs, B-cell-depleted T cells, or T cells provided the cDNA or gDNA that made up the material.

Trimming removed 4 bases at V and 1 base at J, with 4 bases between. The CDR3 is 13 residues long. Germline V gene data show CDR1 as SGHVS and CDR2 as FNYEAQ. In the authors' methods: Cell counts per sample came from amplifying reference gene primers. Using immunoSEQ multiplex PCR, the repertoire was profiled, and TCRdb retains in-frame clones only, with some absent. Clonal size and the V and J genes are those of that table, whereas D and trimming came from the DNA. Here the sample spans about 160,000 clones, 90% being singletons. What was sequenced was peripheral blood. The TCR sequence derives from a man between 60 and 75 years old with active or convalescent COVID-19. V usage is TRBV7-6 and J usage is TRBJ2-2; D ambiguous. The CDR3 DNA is TGTGCCAGCAGCTCCTTGAACACCGGGGAGCTGTTTTTT. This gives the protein CASSSLNTGELFF.